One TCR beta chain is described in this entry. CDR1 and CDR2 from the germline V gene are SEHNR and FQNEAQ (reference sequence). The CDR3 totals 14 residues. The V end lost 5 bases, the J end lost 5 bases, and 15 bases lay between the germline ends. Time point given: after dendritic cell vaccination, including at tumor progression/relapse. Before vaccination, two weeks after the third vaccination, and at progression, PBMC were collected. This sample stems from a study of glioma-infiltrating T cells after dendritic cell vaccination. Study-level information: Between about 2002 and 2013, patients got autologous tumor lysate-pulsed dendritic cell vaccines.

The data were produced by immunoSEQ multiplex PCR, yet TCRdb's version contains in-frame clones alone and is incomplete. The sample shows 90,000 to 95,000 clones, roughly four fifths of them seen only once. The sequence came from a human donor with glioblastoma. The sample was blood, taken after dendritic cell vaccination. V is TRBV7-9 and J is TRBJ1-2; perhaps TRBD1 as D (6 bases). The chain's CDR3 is CASSPSTGRYGYTF. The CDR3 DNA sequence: TGTGCCAGCAGCCCGTCGACAGGCAGATATGGCTACACCTTC.